This T cell receptor (beta chain) comes out of a study of long-term antiretroviral therapy in people with HIV. Study-level points and caveats: Documentation of ART adherence, viral resistance or therapy changes was absent.

Only a few counts were recorded for this clone. What it recognizes is unknown. This was the immunoSEQ v3.0 assay at survey level. TCRdb keeps only in-frame clones here, not all; method: immunoSEQ multiplex PCR. Among some 19,000 clones listed, about 87% were seen once. Looked up from germline, CDR1 is MDHEN and CDR2 is SYDVKM. The CDR3 has 20 residues. V gave up 1 base and J gave up 4 bases, with 29 bases separating them. The sequence was obtained from a woman aged 45-60 years with HIV. This chain links TRBV28 with TRBJ2-7; a possible D gene is TRBD2 (6 bases). The source material was unsorted PBMCs, sampled around 2.7 years after starting antiretroviral therapy. The DNA of the CDR3 is TGTGCCAGCAGTTTATATAACGTTAGGAGCGTGGGACTTGGTCGATACGAGCAGTACTTC. Translating it yields CASSLYNVRSVGLGRYEQYF.